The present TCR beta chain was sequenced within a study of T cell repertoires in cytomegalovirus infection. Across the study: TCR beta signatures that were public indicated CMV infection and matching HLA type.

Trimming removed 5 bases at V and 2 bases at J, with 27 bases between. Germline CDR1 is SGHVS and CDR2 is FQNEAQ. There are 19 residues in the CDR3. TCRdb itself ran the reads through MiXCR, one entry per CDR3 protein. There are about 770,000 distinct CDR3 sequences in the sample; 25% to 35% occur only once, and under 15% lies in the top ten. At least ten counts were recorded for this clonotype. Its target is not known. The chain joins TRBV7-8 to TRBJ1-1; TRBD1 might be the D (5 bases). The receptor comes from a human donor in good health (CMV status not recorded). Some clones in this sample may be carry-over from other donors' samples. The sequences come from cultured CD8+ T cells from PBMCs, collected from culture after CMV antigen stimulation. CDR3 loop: CASSPQLVRDGTDNTEAFF. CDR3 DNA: TGTGCCAGCAGCCCACAACTAGTCCGAGACGGGACGGATAACACTGAAGCTTTCTTT.